Listed here are 13 T cell receptor beta chains from one sample, sequenced in a study of CD8 T cells in ankylosing spondylitis. TCRdb re-called the 5' RACE reads with MiXCR, one entry per CDR3 protein. Here the sample spans roughly 190,000 distinct CDR3 sequences, 10% to 15% being singletons. Sequencing was done on a sample of blood, either unsorted or a sorted T cell fraction (not recorded which). The source is a male donor with ankylosing spondylitis or in good health (not recorded which).

The table lists this clonotype with a few counts. The CDR3 is CASSNRRWDEAFF. DNA of the CDR3: TGTGCCAGTAGTAATCGTCGATGGGATGAAGCTTTCTTT. The chain combines TRBV19 with TRBJ1-1; the D is unclear. The CDR3 is made up of 13 amino acids. V was trimmed by 4 bases and J by 7 bases, leaving 13 bases between them. From germline, CDR1 is LNHDA and CDR2 SQIVND (reference sequence).

This clonotype has just one count. This rearrangement joins TRBV2 to TRBJ2-7; possible D gene TRBD2, 6 bases. Deletions cut 6 bases from V and 2 bases from J, with 14 bases between. Per the germline V gene, CDR1 is SNHLY and CDR2 is FYNNEI. This CDR3 is 14 amino acids long. The chain's CDR3 is CASSAFAGTYEQYF. The DNA for the CDR3 is TGTGCCAGCAGCGCTTTTGCGGGGACCTACGAGCAGTACTTC.

The chain combines TRBV7-9 with TRBJ2-2; D is perhaps TRBD1 (6 bases). V shed 6 bases and J shed 4 bases, with 12 bases lying between them. Germline loops: CDR1 SEHNR, CDR2 FQNEAQ (reference sequence). The CDR3 is made up of 14 amino acids. CDR3 loop: CASSLTGSTGELFF. The CDR3 DNA is TGTGCCAGCAGTCTTACAGGGTCCACCGGGGAGCTGTTTTTT.

The J gene is TRBJ2-3, the V gene TRBV5-1; 9 positions agree with TRBD2. The CDR3 has 15 residues. Germline CDR1 is SGHRS and CDR2 is YFSETQ. V gave up 5 bases and J gave up 6 bases; unmatched junction bases: 10. CDR3 nucleotide sequence: TGCGCCAGCAGTTTCGAGTCGGCGGGAGGGGATACGCAGTATTTT. It encodes CASSFESAGGDTQYF.

The J gene is TRBJ1-1, the V gene TRBV29-1; maybe TRBD1 (5 bases). This CDR3 contains 13 residues. V was shortened by 6 bases and J by 1 base, with 12 bases between the two germline ends. CDR1 and CDR2 (germline): SQVTM, ANQGSEA. In nucleotides, the CDR3 is TGCAGCGTCGATGGGACGGCGAACACTGAAGCTTTCTTT. This encodes CSVDGTANTEAFF.

This chain links TRBV9 with TRBJ2-7; D is uncertain. Trimming took 0 bases from V and 2 from J, leaving 12 bases between them. The germline V gene encodes CDR1 SGDLS and CDR2 YYNGEE. The CDR3 loop spans 15 amino acids. Here the CDR3 reads CASSVGRDLTYEQYF. CDR3 nucleotide sequence: TGTGCCAGCAGCGTAGGTAGAGACTTAACCTACGAGCAGTACTTC.

CDR3 in DNA: TGCAGTGCTCCGACTAGCGGGGGATTTAATGAGCAGTTCTTC. This sequence encodes CSAPTSGGFNEQFF. The chain uses TRBV20-1 and TRBJ2-1, with 12 bases fitting TRBD2. The CDR3 consists of 14 residues. V was clipped by 5 bases and J by 7 bases; unmatched bases: 6. Looked up from germline, CDR1 is DFQATT and CDR2 is SNEGSKA (reference sequence).

This chain connects TRBV12-5 to TRBJ2-1; the D gene is possibly TRBD1 (5 bases). There are 17 residues in the CDR3. From germline, CDR1 is LGHNT and CDR2 FRNRAP. Trimming stripped 5 bases from V and 7 bases from J, with 24 bases between. Written as DNA, the CDR3 is TGTGCTAGTGGTCCCCATCCTGAAGGGGCTGGGTTTAATGAGCAGTTCTTC. Its translation: CASGPHPEGAGFNEQFF.

The chain links TRBV5-6 to TRBJ2-7; tentative D call: TRBD1 (5 bases). The germline V gene encodes CDR1 SGHDT and CDR2 YYEEEE. Trimming took 3 bases from V and 3 from J, leaving 10 bases between them. The CDR3 spans 13 residues. CDR3 in DNA: TGTGCCAGCAGCTCGGACGGACACTACGAGCAGTACTTC. Encoded protein: CASSSDGHYEQYF.

This clonotype was recorded a few times. The chain carries TRBV20-1 and TRBJ2-1; D unresolved. The V gene's germline CDR1 is DFQATT and CDR2 SNEGSKA (reference sequence). This CDR3 is 13 amino acids long. V lost 2 bases and J lost 5, with 10 bases in between. Here the CDR3 reads CSARTAHHNEQFF. CDR3 in DNA: TGCAGTGCTAGAACGGCCCACCACAATGAGCAGTTCTTC.

V is TRBV7-9 and J is TRBJ2-1; D not resolved. Germline CDR1 SEHNR, CDR2 FQNEAQ (reference sequence). Trimming took 4 bases from V and 6 from J, leaving 10 bases between them. This CDR3 is built from 13 residues. CDR3 nucleotide sequence: TGTGCCAGCAGCTCCAAAACTACCAATGAGCAGTTCTTC. As protein: CASSSKTTNEQFF.

The chain links TRBV3-1 to TRBJ1-1, with D maybe TRBD1 (5 bases). The V end was cut by 0 bases, the J end by 11 bases, with 10 bases between. Germline V lookup: CDR1 LGHDT, CDR2 YNNKEL (reference sequence). The CDR3 has 12 residues. CDR3 DNA: TGTGCCAGCAGCCAAGAATCCGAGGGGGCTTTCTTT. This gives the protein CASSQESEGAFF.

This chain links TRBV2 with TRBJ2-3; D assignment may be TRBD1 or TRBD2 (6 bases each). Germline loops: CDR1 SNHLY, CDR2 FYNNEI. The V gene lost 7 bases and the J gene lost 2 bases, with 13 bases spanning the gap. This CDR3 is 14 amino acids long. This CDR3 reads CASNGGRHTDTQYF. The DNA of the CDR3 is TGTGCCAGCAATGGGGGGCGACACACAGATACGCAGTATTTT.